The rows below give T cell receptor beta chains drawn from one sample of a study of blood T cell repertoires in COVID-19. TCRdb's table, derived via immunoSEQ multiplex PCR, lists solely in-frame clones and lacks some. This repertoire shows approximately 100,000 clones, approximately 84% found once; its top ten account for more than 9%. The sample taken for sequencing was peripheral blood. The receptors stem from a man in his 70s with acute or convalescent COVID-19. The conserved cysteine and the conserved F or W are not part of the CDR3 here.

V gene | CDR3 protein
TRBV30 | AWSVQGTGSRTEAF
TRBV18 | ASSRSSYEQY
TRBV3-1/TRBV3-2 | ASSQDDPPVTGGSENYGYT
TRBV19 | ASHTDRNNQPQH
TRBV19 | ASSTGQQTPQH
TRBV30 | AWSVRGPNEQF
TRBV7-8 | ASSRGDRVTNEQF
TRBV15 | ATSRDRTGVQPQH
TRBV15 | ATSRVGEDEKLF
TRBV19 | ASSSYMNTEAF
TRBV5-4 | ASSLRSSTDTQY
TRBV6-1 | ASSEILAGGTDTQY
TRBV18 | ASSLASGRGVYGYT
TRBV30 | ARREGGRNTEAF
TRBV27 | ASTDTGGPWETQY
TRBV28 | ASSPPGSGRVDTQY
TRBV3-1/TRBV3-2 | ASSPRYRDRGRGEKLF
TRBV5-1 | ASSLSGTGGPNYGYT
TRBV5-3 | ARRLGAALATNEKLF
TRBV6-6 | ASSDPGQGAYEQY
TRBV3-1/TRBV3-2 | ASSQDEGEGKETQY
TRBV7-8 | ASTKAVNNEQF
TRBV28 | ASTPGLSYEQY
TRBV18 | ASSEQGDQPQH
TRBV18 | ASSPRTGTYEQY
TRBV6-4 | ASSDSGTGKETQY